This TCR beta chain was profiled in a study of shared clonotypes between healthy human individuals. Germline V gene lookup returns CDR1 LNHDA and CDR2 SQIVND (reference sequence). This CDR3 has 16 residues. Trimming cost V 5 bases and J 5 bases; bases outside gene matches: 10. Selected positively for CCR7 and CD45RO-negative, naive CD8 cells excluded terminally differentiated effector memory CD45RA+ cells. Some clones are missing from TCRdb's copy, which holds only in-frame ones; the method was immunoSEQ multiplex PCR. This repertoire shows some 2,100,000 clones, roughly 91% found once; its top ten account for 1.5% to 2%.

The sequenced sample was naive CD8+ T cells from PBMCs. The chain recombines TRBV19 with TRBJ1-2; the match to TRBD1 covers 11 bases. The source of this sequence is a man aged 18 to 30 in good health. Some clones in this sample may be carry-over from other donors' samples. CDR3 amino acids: CASSPQDRGLRYGYTF. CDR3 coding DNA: TGTGCCAGTAGTCCTCAGGACAGGGGGCTAAGGTATGGCTACACCTTC.